The 20 T cell receptor beta chains reported below all come from one sample, sequenced in a study of regulatory T cells in long-lasting Graves disease. In building TCR beta libraries, iRepertoire HTBI primers were used together with Arm-PCR of CDR3 regions. TCRdb re-called the multiplex PCR reads through MiXCR, storing one row per CDR3 protein. The data contain 500,000 or so distinct CDR3 sequences, roughly 17% of them singletons. Time point denoted: newly diagnosed GD, antithyroid drugs for less than 3 months. After RNA was extracted from PBMCs, the TCR library was made from it. A further study also used this sample, focusing on T cells in Graves' hyperthyroidism and ophthalmopathy.

The sequenced sample was peripheral blood mononuclear cells (PBMCs), obtained at new diagnosis, from a patient treated with antithyroid drugs. Receptors were obtained from a man between 40 and 49 years old with Graves disease.

This clonotype came up many times. The chain combines TRBV7-9 with TRBJ1-1; 7 bases align to TRBD1. Trimming took 5 bases from V and 0 from J; bases not matched to a gene: 6. Germline values: CDR1 SEHNR, CDR2 FQNEAQ (reference sequence). This CDR3 is 15 amino acids long. CDR3 loop: CASSERQGLNTEAFF. The DNA for the CDR3 is TGTGCCAGCAGCGAACGACAGGGCTTGAACACTGAAGCTTTCTTT.

This clonotype was observed a handful of times. V is TRBV11-3 and J is TRBJ2-2; possible D gene TRBD2, 5 bases. CDR1 is SGHNT and CDR2 is YENEEA in the germline V gene. This CDR3 has 16 amino acids. V lost 1 base and J 5 bases, leaving 14 bases between the germline ends. The CDR3 is CASSLGSSSLTGELFF. CDR3 coding DNA: TGTGCCAGCAGCTTAGGCTCTTCTAGCCTGACCGGGGAGCTGTTTTTT.

This clonotype has ten or more counts. The V and J genes are TRBV6-5 and TRBJ2-3; weak D call: TRBD2 (6 bases). The germline gives CDR1 MNHEY, CDR2 SVGAGI. The CDR3 is 15 residues long. Trimming took off 0 bases at V and 1 base at J, with 8 bases between the two ends. CDR3 sequence: CASSYSLAGTDTQYF. The CDR3 DNA sequence: TGTGCCAGCAGTTACTCTTTAGCGGGCACAGATACGCAGTATTTT.

This clonotype was observed a few times. The chain has TRBV19 and TRBJ2-1; D unresolved. V was trimmed by 2 bases and J by 7 bases, leaving 3 bases between them. The V gene's germline CDR1 is LNHDA and CDR2 SQIVND (reference sequence). The CDR3 is 11 amino acids. CDR3 loop: CASSIWNEQFF. The CDR3 DNA reads as TGTGCCAGTAGTATATGGAATGAGCAGTTCTTC. Filled out from reference TRBV19 and TRBJ2-1, the complete variable domain reads DGGITQSPKYLFRKEGQNVTLSCEQNLNHDAMYWYRQDPGQGLRLIYYSQIVNDFQKGDIAEGYSVSREKKESFPLTVTSAQKNPTAFYLCASSIWNEQFFGPGTRLTVL.

The V and J genes are TRBV5-6 and TRBJ2-1; either TRBD1 or TRBD2 may supply D (5 bases each). The CDR3 runs to 14 residues. Germline CDR1 reads SGHDT; CDR2 reads YYEEEE. The germline V and J ends were trimmed by 2 bases and 4 bases, with 10 bases remaining between them. As DNA, the CDR3 is TGTGCCAGCAGCTTACTAGGGGTTTACAATGAGCAGTTCTTC. This translates into CASSLLGVYNEQFF.

V usage is TRBV6-2 or TRBV6-3 and J usage is TRBJ1-5; perhaps TRBD1 as D (6 bases). Germline-derived CDR1 and CDR2 are MNHEY and SVGEGT. Trimming pared 6 bases from V and 3 bases from J, leaving 12 bases between. CDR3 length: 14 amino acids. The CDR3 loop reads CASRPRQANQPQHF. CDR3 nucleotide sequence: TGTGCCAGCAGGCCGCGACAGGCCAATCAGCCCCAGCATTTT.

The chain links TRBV20-1 to TRBJ2-7; the D gene could be TRBD1 or TRBD2 (5 bases each). The V and J ends lost 0 bases and 0 bases respectively, with 12 bases between them. Germline CDR1 DFQATT, CDR2 SNEGSKA (reference sequence). The length of the CDR3 is 15 residues. The CDR3 coding sequence is TGCAGTGCTAGAGATATCGGGGCCAGCTCCTACGAGCAGTACTTC. This translates into CSARDIGASSYEQYF.

This clonotype was picked up many times. A read error may be the cause here, since a much bigger clone is one base away. The chain couples TRBV5-1 to TRBJ2-5; TRBD1 aligns across 8 bases. From germline, CDR1 is SGHRS and CDR2 YFSETQ. The CDR3 totals 14 residues. CDR3 sequence reads: CASSRGQGQETQYF. In DNA, the CDR3 is TGTGCCAGCAGCCGCGGACAGGGCCAAGAGACCCAGTACTTC. Supplemented by reference TRBV5-1 and TRBJ2-5, the full variable domain reads KAGVTQTPRYLIKTRGQQVTLSCSPISGHRSVSWYQQTPGQGLQFLFEYFSETQRNKGNFPGRFSGRQFSNSRSEMNVSTLELGDSALYLCASSRGQGQETQYFGPGTRLLVL.

This clonotype was observed a few times. The chain has TRBV29-1 and TRBJ1-1; the D gene is possibly TRBD1 (6 bases). The V and J ends lost 7 bases and 4 bases respectively, with 22 bases between them. Germline CDR1 reads SQVTM; CDR2 reads ANQGSEA. The CDR3 is 15 amino acids. CDR3 residues: CSATQQGRGSTEAFF. The CDR3, as DNA: TGCAGCGCTACTCAACAGGGAAGGGGGTCCACTGAAGCTTTCTTT.

The sample holds a few counts of this clonotype. The chain joins TRBV7-9 to TRBJ1-1; D uncertain. The CDR3 is 12 amino acids. V lost 1 base, J lost 7 bases, and 7 bases lay in between. Germline V gene sequence: CDR1 SEHNR, CDR2 FQNEAQ (reference sequence). CDR3 residues: CASSLDLNEAFF. CDR3 nucleotide sequence: TGTGCCAGCAGCTTAGACCTTAATGAAGCTTTCTTT.

V and J are TRBV7-2 and TRBJ2-5; 14 bases fit TRBD2. Germline V lookup: CDR1 SGHTA, CDR2 FQGNSA. The ends lost 5 bases at V and 2 bases at J; junction bases unmatched: 4. The CDR3 totals 16 residues. Here the CDR3 DNA reads TGTGCCAGCAGCCGTGGGACTAGCGGGAGACAAGAGACCCAGTACTTC. It translates to CASSRGTSGRQETQYF.

Only a few counts were recorded for this clonotype. This chain uses TRBV10-1 with TRBJ2-7; 8 positions agree with TRBD1. The CDR3 length is 14 residues. The V gene end was trimmed by 7 bases and the J gene end by 5 bases; junction bases not matched to a gene: 10. Germline V gene sequence: CDR1 WNHNN, CDR2 SYGVQD (reference sequence). The DNA for the CDR3 is TGCGCCAGCATTAGCAGGGGGCTTGTAGACGAGCAGTACTTC. Translated, it gives CASISRGLVDEQYF.

This clonotype was counted ten times or more. The chain links TRBV28 to TRBJ2-7, with D uncertain. Germline CDR1 MDHEN, CDR2 SYDVKM. The CDR3 contains 14 residues. V dropped 2 bases and J dropped 3 bases, with 11 bases sitting between them. The DNA of the CDR3 is TGTGCCAGCAGTTTACTACAACAAATCTACGAGCAGTACTTC. It specifies CASSLLQQIYEQYF. Full variable domain (outside the CDR3, taken from reference TRBV28 and TRBJ2-7): DVKVTQSSRYLVKRTGEKVFLECVQDMDHENMFWYRQDPGLGLRLIYFSYDVKMKEKGDIPEGYSVSREKKERFSLILESASTNQTSMYLCASSLLQQIYEQYFGPGTRLTVT.

At least ten counts were recorded for this clonotype. The chain is built from TRBV6-1 and TRBJ1-2, with D hard to call. This CDR3 region has 12 residues. CDR1 is MNHNS and CDR2 is SASEGT in the germline V gene. The V end lost 8 bases, the J end lost 7 bases, and 14 bases lay between the germline ends. As DNA, the CDR3 is TGTGCCAGCTGTGGAGGAAGAGGTGGCTACACCTTC. Translated: CASCGGRGGYTF.

This clonotype has ten or more counts. CDR3 in DNA: TGTGCCAGCAGGGGGGGATTTTGGAGGGGAACTAGCACAGATACGCAGTATTTT. Amino acid sequence: CASRGGFWRGTSTDTQYF. The rearrangement links TRBV6-2 or TRBV6-3 to TRBJ2-3; D perhaps matches TRBD2 (6 bases). This CDR3 has 18 amino acids. Trimming shortened V by 6 bases and J by 0 bases, and 22 bases separated the two germline ends. Germline CDR1 MNHEY, CDR2 SVGEGT.

The rearrangement links TRBV10-2 to TRBJ2-5; possible D gene TRBD1, 6 bases. Germline V gives CDR1 WSHSY, CDR2 SAAADI. This CDR3 is built from 12 residues. V lost 9 bases and J 2 bases, leaving 10 bases between the germline ends. The CDR3 region is CASMDRQETQYF. CDR3 coding DNA: TGCGCCAGTATGGACAGACAAGAGACCCAGTACTTC.

This clonotype was observed at least ten times. The chain joins TRBV18 to TRBJ1-5, with 9 bases matching TRBD1. The ends lost 3 bases at V and 11 bases at J; junction bases unmatched: 8. The CDR3 spans 14 residues. The V gene's germline CDR1 is KGHSH and CDR2 LQKENI. CDR3 protein: CASSPVQGAGAQHF. In DNA, the CDR3 is TGTGCCAGCTCACCCGTACAGGGGGCCGGCGCCCAGCATTTT.

Only a few counts were recorded for this clonotype. The V and J genes are TRBV29-1 and TRBJ2-7, with 12 bases aligning to TRBD1. Germline CDR1 is SQVTM and CDR2 is ANQGSEA. J gave up 4 bases and V 4 bases, and 5 bases lay outside the gene matches. CDR3 length: 14 residues. CDR3 region: CSVVWDRGRYEQYF. The DNA of the CDR3 is TGCAGCGTTGTTTGGGACAGGGGGCGGTACGAGCAGTACTTC.

This clonotype was found many times. This chain connects TRBV12-3 or TRBV12-4 to TRBJ1-4, with a tentative D call TRBD1 (5 bases). CDR3 length equals 17 residues. Trimming cost V 1 base and J 1 base, with 13 bases left between them. The CDR3 sequence is CASSLGRVVGTNEKLFF. In DNA, the CDR3 is TGTGCCAGCAGTTTAGGCAGGGTAGTGGGAACTAATGAAAAACTGTTTTTT.

This clonotype was detected many times. The chain joins TRBV5-1 to TRBJ2-7, with D uncertain. The CDR3 sequence is 15 residues long. Germline CDR1 SGHRS, CDR2 YFSETQ. Trimming stripped 0 bases from V and 7 bases from J, with 17 bases between. CDR3 DNA: TGCGCCAGCAGCTTGGGAGTTGCGTGGAGTGGTGAGCAGTACTTC. Translation gives CASSLGVAWSGEQYF.